These T cell receptor beta chains were read from a single sample in a study of PD-L1 blockade in urothelial cancer. The assay was immunoSEQ multiplex PCR, and TCRdb's table has in-frame clones only and misses some. The table has roughly 130,000 clones, 84% seen once. Source: PBMCs, taken around atezolizumab (anti-PD-L1) treatment. These receptors were obtained from a man aged 45-65 years with urothelial cancer. CDR3s include the opening cysteine and the closing phenylalanine or tryptophan. Fields, in order: CDR3 length, clone size, D gene, V gene, J gene, CDR3 DNA, CDR3 protein. D genes are given only for firm matches. Clone size, where shown, is once, few, many, or a class for clones that have expanded.

13	.	.	TRBV6-5	TRBJ2-2	TGTGCCAGCAGTTACATCGCGGCCGGGGAGCTGTTTTTT	CASSYIAAGELFF
13	once	TRBD1	TRBV6-6	TRBJ1-2	TGTGCCAGCGTATGGGACAGGGGTTACGGCTACACCTTC	CASVWDRGYGYTF
17	.	TRBD1	TRBV5-1	TRBJ1-6	TGCGCCAGCAGCCTGGGACCGGACAGGGCTGGGAATTCACCCCTCCACTTT	CASSLGPDRAGNSPLHF
16	.	TRBD2	TRBV15	TRBJ2-1	TGTGCCACCAGCAGAGAGCAGTGGGAGGGCCGGCTTGAGCAGTTCTTC	CATSREQWEGRLEQFF
15	.	.	TRBV28	TRBJ1-4	TGTGCCAGCAGTTTGGGGGGGGCATCGGCTGAAAAACTGTTTTTT	CASSLGGASAEKLFF
15	.	TRBD1	TRBV2	TRBJ2-7	TGTGCCAGCAATGAGGGGGCAAGGACAGGGGCGGAGCAGTACTTC	CASNEGARTGAEQYF
14	.	.	TRBV6-4	TRBJ2-1	TGTGCCAGCAGTGACCATATAAGTCATCCGGGGCAGTTCTTC	CASSDHISHPGQFF
17	few	TRBD1	TRBV7-8	TRBJ1-1	TGTGCCAGCAGCCCGTACCTCGGGACAGAGATACAGACTGAAGCTTTCTTT	CASSPYLGTEIQTEAFF
15	once	.	TRBV2	TRBJ1-5	TGTGCCAGCAGTTACGGGACACAGGGCCTTCAGCCCCAGCATTTT	CASSYGTQGLQPQHF
19	.	TRBD1	TRBV28	TRBJ1-6	TGTGCCAGCAGTTTCTACTCCGACAGGGGACGAGGGCATAATTCACCCCTCCACTTT	CASSFYSDRGRGHNSPLHF
17	.	TRBD2	TRBV5-1	TRBJ2-1	TGCGCCAGCTCCCCTCGACTAGCACCTTCGATATACAATGAGCAGTTCTTC	CASSPRLAPSIYNEQFF
14	.	TRBD1	TRBV2	TRBJ2-2	TGTGCCAGCAGTGGGGGACAGTTCACCGGGGAGCTGTTTTTT	CASSGGQFTGELFF
14	once	TRBD1	TRBV28	TRBJ2-5	TGTGCCAGCAGCTCGGGACAGGGGGTAGAGACCCAGTACTTC	CASSSGQGVETQYF
15	once	.	TRBV5-1	TRBJ2-1	TGCGCCAGCAGCTTGGTGGGGAGCTCCTACAATGAGCAGTTCTTC	CASSLVGSSYNEQFF
13	.	.	TRBV4-1	TRBJ1-1	TGCGCCAGCAGCCGCGAAAGCGCCTCTGAAGCTTTCTTT	CASSRESASEAFF
19	.	TRBD2	TRBV7-9	TRBJ2-1	TGTGCCAGCAGGAACCCCGGGGGGTCTCTAGCGGGACCAAACAATGAGCAGTTCTTC	CASRNPGGSLAGPNNEQFF
15	few	TRBD2	TRBV9	TRBJ2-1	TGTGCCAGCAGCCGGACTAGCGGGAGTACAAATGAGCAGTTCTTC	CASSRTSGSTNEQFF
18	.	TRBD2	TRBV4-1	TRBJ2-2	TGCGCCAGCAGCCAAGTCGGCCTACGGGAGGGGAACACCGGGGAGCTGTTTTTT	CASSQVGLREGNTGELFF
14	.	.	TRBV5-1	TRBJ1-1	TGCGCCAGCAGCGTGGGGTGGGAGTACACTGAAGCTTTCTTT	CASSVGWEYTEAFF
15	.	TRBD1	TRBV28	TRBJ2-7	TGTGCCAGCAGTTTAAGAGGACAGGGGGCGTGGGAGCAGTACTTC	CASSLRGQGAWEQYF
15	.	TRBD1	TRBV5-1	TRBJ1-1	TGCGCCAGCAGCTTGGCCGGCAGGGGGATAACTGAAGCTTTCTTT	CASSLAGRGITEAFF
14	.	.	TRBV28	TRBJ2-7	TGTGCCAGCAGTTTATCACAGTTGTCCTACGAGCAGTACTTC	CASSLSQLSYEQYF
17	once	TRBD2	TRBV4-2	TRBJ2-1	TGTGCCAGCAGCCAAGGACTAGCGGGAGCTTTGTACAATGAGCAGTTCTTC	CASSQGLAGALYNEQFF
14	.	.	TRBV7-9	TRBJ1-5	TGTGCCAGCAGCTTAGCGGCGGGGCATCAGCCCCAGCATTTT	CASSLAAGHQPQHF